The 8 T cell receptor beta chains given below trace back to one sample, sequenced in a study of shared clonotypes between healthy human individuals. Assay used: immunoSEQ multiplex PCR; TCRdb lists only in-frame clones, some missing. Seen here are 550,000 to 800,000 clones, around 90% observed once, and the top ten hold 34%. The source material was memory CD8+ T cells from PBMCs. The subset: CD45RO+ cells pooled with CCR7-negative TemRA cells. The source is a man younger than 35 in good health. Some clones in this sample may be carry-over from other donors' samples.

The V gene is TRBV7-2, the J gene TRBJ1-2; D ambiguous. The V end lost 3 bases, the J end lost 7 bases, and 18 bases lay between the germline ends. The CDR3 consists of 15 residues. Germline V gene data show CDR1 as SGHTA and CDR2 as FQGNSA. CDR3 DNA: TGTGCCAGCAGCTTCCTGACTGAGAGGTCGGGTGGCTACACCTTC. Its translation: CASSFLTERSGGYTF.

This clone was seen a single time. The J gene is TRBJ2-7, the V gene TRBV4-1; 7 nucleotides line up with TRBD2. Germline V gene lookup returns CDR1 MGHRA and CDR2 YSYEKL. The CDR3 consists of 17 residues. The V gene end was trimmed by 0 bases and the J gene end by 3 bases; junction bases not matched to a gene: 11. The DNA for the CDR3 is TGCGCCAGCAGCCAAGATGCTTGGGGGACTACCGGCTACGAGCAGTACTTC. Its translation: CASSQDAWGTTGYEQYF.

The chain carries TRBV6-1 and TRBJ1-5, with 7 positions matching TRBD1. Germline V gene lookup returns CDR1 MNHNS and CDR2 SASEGT. J lost 7 bases, V lost 6 bases, and 6 bases had no gene match. The CDR3 length is 13 residues. The CDR3 protein is CASRRDSFQPQHF. DNA of the CDR3: TGTGCCAGCAGACGGGACAGTTTCCAGCCCCAGCATTTT.

The chain joins TRBV7-2 to TRBJ2-1; 10 bases agree with TRBD2. V lost 1 base to trimming and J lost 7 bases; unmatched junction nucleotides: 7. The CDR3 is made up of 16 amino acids. Germline values: CDR1 SGHTA, CDR2 FQGNSA. DNA for the CDR3: TGTGCCAGCAGCTTAGTCCTAGCGGGAGTTTTTAATGAGCAGTTCTTC. It specifies CASSLVLAGVFNEQFF.

The V gene is TRBV13, the J gene TRBJ1-2, with a tentative D call TRBD1 (5 bases). V lost 3 bases, J lost 8 bases, and 13 bases lay in between. CDR1 and CDR2 (germline): PRHDT, FYEKMQ (reference sequence). This CDR3 region has 13 residues. Written as DNA, the CDR3 is TGTGCCAGCAGCTTGGCTAGGGGAAAAGGCTACACCTTC. Protein product: CASSLARGKGYTF. The full variable domain, rest sourced from reference TRBV13 and TRBJ1-2, is AAGVIQSPRHLIKEKRETATLKCYPIPRHDTVYWYQQGPGQDPQFLISFYEKMQSDKGSIPDRFSAQQFSDYHSELNMSSLELGDSALYFCASSLARGKGYTFGSGTRLTVV.

This chain connects TRBV28 to TRBJ2-1; 11 nucleotides line up with TRBD1. CDR1 MDHEN and CDR2 SYDVKM come from the germline V gene. The junction had 13 bases not matched to a gene; V was cut back by 5 bases and J by 7 bases. The CDR3 has 17 amino acids. The CDR3 spells CASSASLIRDRGNEQFF. CDR3 in DNA: TGTGCCAGCAGTGCGTCGCTCATCCGGGACAGGGGGAATGAGCAGTTCTTC. Variable domain in full (rest from reference TRBV28 and TRBJ2-1): DVKVTQSSRYLVKRTGEKVFLECVQDMDHENMFWYRQDPGLGLRLIYFSYDVKMKEKGDIPEGYSVSREKKERFSLILESASTNQTSMYLCASSASLIRDRGNEQFFGPGTRLTVL.

This chain joins TRBV7-3 and TRBJ2-2, with 7 bases matching TRBD2. V gave up 0 bases and J gave up 0 bases; unmatched junction bases: 1. Germline V gives CDR1 SGHTA, CDR2 FQGTGA. The CDR3 has 16 amino acids. The chain's CDR3 is CASSLTSGTNTGELFF. CDR3 DNA: TGTGCCAGCAGCTTAACGAGCGGGACGAACACCGGGGAGCTGTTTTTT.

The rearrangement joins TRBV5-4 to TRBJ2-1; D is unresolved. V was trimmed by 4 bases and J by 4 bases, leaving 12 bases between them. The CDR3 runs 14 residues. Looked up from germline, CDR1 is SGHNT and CDR2 is YYREEE (reference sequence). This chain's CDR3 is CASSQLASYNEQFF. The CDR3 nucleotides read TGTGCCAGCAGCCAATTAGCCAGTTACAATGAGCAGTTCTTC.